This TCR beta chain was captured by sequencing in a study of shared clonotypes between healthy human individuals. Overall study context: Ranging from 18 to 49 in age, donors were two women and three men.

Terminally differentiated effector memory CD45RA+ cells were excluded from the naive CD8 cells, which were CD45RO-negative and positively selected for CCR7. CDR1 is MNHNY, CDR2 SVGAGI, per germline (reference sequence). The ends lost 6 bases at V and 0 bases at J; junction bases unmatched: 1. The CDR3 spans 13 residues. Only one count was recorded for this clone. This same CDR3 is encoded by further DNA sequences in the sample. Sequenced by immunoSEQ multiplex PCR; TCRdb stores in-frame clones only, minus some. The profile shows under 2,000,000 clones, about 95% of them singletons. The sequenced material came from naive CD8+ T cells sorted from blood. The rearrangement joins TRBV6-6 to TRBJ2-7; TRBD1 aligns across 8 bases. The receptor comes from a man younger than 35 in good health. CDR3 amino acids: CASRDRASYEQYF. As DNA, the CDR3 is TGTGCCAGCAGGGACAGGGCCTCCTACGAGCAGTACTTC.